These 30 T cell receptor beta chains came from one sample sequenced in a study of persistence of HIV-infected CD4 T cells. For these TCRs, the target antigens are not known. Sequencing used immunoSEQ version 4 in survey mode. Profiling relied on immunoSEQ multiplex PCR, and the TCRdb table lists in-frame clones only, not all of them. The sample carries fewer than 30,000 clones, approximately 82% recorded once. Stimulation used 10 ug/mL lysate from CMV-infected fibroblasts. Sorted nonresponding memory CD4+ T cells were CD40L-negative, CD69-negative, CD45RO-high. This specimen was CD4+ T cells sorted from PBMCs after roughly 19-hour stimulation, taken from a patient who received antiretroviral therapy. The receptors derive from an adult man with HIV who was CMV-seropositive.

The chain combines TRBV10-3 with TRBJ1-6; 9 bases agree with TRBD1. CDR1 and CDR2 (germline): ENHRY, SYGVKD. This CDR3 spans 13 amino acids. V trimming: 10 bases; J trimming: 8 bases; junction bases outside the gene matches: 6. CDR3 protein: CAKDRGEDSPLHF. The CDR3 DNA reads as TGTGCCAAGGACAGGGGTGAGGATTCACCCCTCCACTTT.

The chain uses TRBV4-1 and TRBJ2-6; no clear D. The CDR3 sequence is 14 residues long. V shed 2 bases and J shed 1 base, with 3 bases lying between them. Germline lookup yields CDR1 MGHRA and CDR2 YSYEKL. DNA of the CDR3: TGCGCCAGCAGCCAAAAATCTGGGGCCAACGTCCTGACTTTC. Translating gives CASSQKSGANVLTF.

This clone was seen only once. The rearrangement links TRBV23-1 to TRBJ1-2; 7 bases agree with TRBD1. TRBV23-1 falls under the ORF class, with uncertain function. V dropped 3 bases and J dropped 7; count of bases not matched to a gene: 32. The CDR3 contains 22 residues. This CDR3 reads CASSHSDRRKDRSWKRWFGYTF. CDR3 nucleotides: TGCGCCAGCAGTCATAGTGACCGGCGCAAGGACAGGTCCTGGAAGAGGTGGTTTGGCTACACCTTC.

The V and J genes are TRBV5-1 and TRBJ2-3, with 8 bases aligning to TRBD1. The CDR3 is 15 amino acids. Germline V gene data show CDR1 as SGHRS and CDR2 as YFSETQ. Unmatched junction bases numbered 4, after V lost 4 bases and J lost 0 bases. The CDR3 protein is CASSLRQGSTDTQYF. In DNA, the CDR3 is TGCGCCAGCAGCCTCAGACAGGGGAGCACAGATACGCAGTATTTT. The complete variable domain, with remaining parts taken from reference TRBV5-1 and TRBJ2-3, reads KAGVTQTPRYLIKTRGQQVTLSCSPISGHRSVSWYQQTPGQGLQFLFEYFSETQRNKGNFPGRFSGRQFSNSRSEMNVSTLELGDSALYLCASSLRQGSTDTQYFGPGTRLTVL.

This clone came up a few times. The CDR3 protein is CASSFRTPLETEAFF. DNA of the CDR3: TGTGCCAGCAGTTTCCGGACCCCCCTGGAAACTGAAGCTTTCTTT. The V and J genes are TRBV27 and TRBJ1-1; D remains ambiguous. The CDR3 consists of 15 residues. The V and J ends lost 3 bases and 5 bases respectively, with 16 bases between them. Germline values: CDR1 MNHEY, CDR2 SMNVEV (reference sequence).

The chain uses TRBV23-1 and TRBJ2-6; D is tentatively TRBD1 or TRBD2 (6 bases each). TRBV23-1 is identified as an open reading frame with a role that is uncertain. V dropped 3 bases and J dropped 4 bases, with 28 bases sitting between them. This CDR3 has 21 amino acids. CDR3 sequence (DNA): TGCGCCAGCAGTCACCGAGAAACCATGGAGGGGGAAGCGTCCGGGGCCAACGTCCTGACTTTC. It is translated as CASSHRETMEGEASGANVLTF.

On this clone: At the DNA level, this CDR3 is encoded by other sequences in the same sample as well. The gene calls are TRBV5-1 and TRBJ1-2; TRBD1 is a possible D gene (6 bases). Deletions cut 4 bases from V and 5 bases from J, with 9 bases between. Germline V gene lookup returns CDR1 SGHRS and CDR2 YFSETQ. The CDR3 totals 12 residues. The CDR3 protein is CASSLDRYGYTF. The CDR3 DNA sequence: TGCGCCAGCAGCCTGGACAGATATGGCTACACCTTC.

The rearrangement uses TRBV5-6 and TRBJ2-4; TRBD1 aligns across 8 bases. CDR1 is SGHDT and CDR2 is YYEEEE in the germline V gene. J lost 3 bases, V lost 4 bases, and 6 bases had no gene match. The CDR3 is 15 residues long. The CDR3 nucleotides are TGTGCCAGCAGCGGACAGGGAATGGACAAAAACATTCAGTACTTC. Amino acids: CASSGQGMDKNIQYF.

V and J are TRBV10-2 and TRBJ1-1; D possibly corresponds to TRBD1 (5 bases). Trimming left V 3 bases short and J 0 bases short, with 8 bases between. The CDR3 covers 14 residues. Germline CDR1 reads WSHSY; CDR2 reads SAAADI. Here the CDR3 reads CASSDRVMNTEAFF. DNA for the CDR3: TGCGCCAGCAGTGACAGGGTGATGAACACTGAAGCTTTCTTT.

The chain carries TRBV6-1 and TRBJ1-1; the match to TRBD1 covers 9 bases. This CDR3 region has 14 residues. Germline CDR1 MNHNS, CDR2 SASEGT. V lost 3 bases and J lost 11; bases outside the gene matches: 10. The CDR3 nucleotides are TGTGCCAGCAGTGAGCGCACCGGGACAGGGTTCGCTTTCTTT. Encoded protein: CASSERTGTGFAFF.

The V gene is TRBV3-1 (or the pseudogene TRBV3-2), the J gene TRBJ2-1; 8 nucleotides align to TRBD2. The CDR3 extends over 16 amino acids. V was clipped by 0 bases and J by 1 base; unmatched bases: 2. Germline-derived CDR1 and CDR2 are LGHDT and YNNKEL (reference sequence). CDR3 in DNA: TGTGCCAGCAGCCAAGAGGGGACTAGGTCCTACAATGAGCAGTTCTTC. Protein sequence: CASSQEGTRSYNEQFF.

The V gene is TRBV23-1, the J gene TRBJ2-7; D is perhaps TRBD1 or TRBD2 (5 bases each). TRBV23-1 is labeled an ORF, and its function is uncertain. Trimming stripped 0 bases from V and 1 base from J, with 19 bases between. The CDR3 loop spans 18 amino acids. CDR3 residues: CASSQSDWKRDGSYEQYF. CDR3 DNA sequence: TGCGCCAGCAGTCAATCAGATTGGAAACGGGACGGGTCCTACGAGCAGTACTTC.

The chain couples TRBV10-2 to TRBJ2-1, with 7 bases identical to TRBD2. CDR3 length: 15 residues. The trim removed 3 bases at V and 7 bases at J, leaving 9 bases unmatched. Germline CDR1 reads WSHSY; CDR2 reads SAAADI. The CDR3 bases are TGCGCCAGCAGTGAATCCGGGGGGAATCGGAATGAGCAGTTCTTC. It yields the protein CASSESGGNRNEQFF.

Here the CDR3 reads CASSPGFADTEAFF. CDR3 DNA sequence: TGTGCCAGCTCACCGGGGTTTGCGGACACTGAAGCTTTCTTT. The gene calls are TRBV18 and TRBJ1-1, with D unresolved. There are 14 residues in the CDR3. The V and J ends lost 3 bases and 3 bases respectively, with 11 bases between them. From germline, CDR1 is KGHSH and CDR2 LQKENI. The entire variable domain, with the rest obtained from reference TRBV18 and TRBJ1-1, is as follows: NAGVMQNPRHLVRRRGQEARLRCSPMKGHSHVYWYRQLPEEGLKFMVYLQKENIIDESGMPKERFSAEFPKEGPSILRIQQVVRGDSAAYFCASSPGFADTEAFFGQGTRLTVV.

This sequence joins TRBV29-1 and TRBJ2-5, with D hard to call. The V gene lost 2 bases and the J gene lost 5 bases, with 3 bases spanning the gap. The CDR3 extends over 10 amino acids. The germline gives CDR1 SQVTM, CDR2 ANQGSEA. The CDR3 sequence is CSVERETQYF. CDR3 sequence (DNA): TGCAGCGTTGAAAGGGAGACCCAGTACTTC.

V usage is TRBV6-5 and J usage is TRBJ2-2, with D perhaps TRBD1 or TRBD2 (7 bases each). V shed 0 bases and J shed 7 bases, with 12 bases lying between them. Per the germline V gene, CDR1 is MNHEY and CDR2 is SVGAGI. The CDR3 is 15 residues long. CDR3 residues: CASSYSPGGVGELFF. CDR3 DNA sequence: TGTGCCAGCAGTTACTCGCCAGGGGGGGTCGGGGAGCTGTTTTTT.

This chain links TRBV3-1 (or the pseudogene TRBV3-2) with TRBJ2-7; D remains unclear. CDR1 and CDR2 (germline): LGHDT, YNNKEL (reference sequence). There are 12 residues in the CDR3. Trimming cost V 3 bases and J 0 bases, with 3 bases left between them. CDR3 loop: CASSHYSYEQYF. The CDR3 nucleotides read TGTGCCAGCAGCCATTACTCCTACGAGCAGTACTTC.

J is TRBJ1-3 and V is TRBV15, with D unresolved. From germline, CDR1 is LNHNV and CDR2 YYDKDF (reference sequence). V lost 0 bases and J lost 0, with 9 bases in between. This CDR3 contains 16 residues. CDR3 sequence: CATSRDQRSSGNTIYF. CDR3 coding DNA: TGTGCCACCAGCAGAGATCAACGATCCTCTGGAAACACCATATATTTT.

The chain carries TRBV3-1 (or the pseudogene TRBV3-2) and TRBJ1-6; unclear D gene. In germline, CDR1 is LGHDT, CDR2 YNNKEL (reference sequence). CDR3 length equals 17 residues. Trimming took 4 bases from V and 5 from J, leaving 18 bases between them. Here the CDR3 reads CASSPGLSTANNSPLHF. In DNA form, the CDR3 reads TGTGCCAGCAGCCCCGGGTTGAGTACAGCTAATAATTCACCCCTCCACTTT.

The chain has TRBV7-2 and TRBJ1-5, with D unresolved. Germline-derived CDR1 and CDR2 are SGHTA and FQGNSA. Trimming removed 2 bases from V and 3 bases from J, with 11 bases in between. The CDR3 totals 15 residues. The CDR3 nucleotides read TGTGCCAGCAGCTTATTCGGCCGGAACAATCAGCCCCAGCATTTT. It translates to CASSLFGRNNQPQHF.

The CDR3 DNA is TGTGCCAGTAGCGTGACAGGTTATAATTCACCCCTCCACTTT. Amino acids: CASSVTGYNSPLHF. J is TRBJ1-6 and V is TRBV19; D may be TRBD1 (6 bases). CDR3 length equals 14 residues. Germline CDR1 reads LNHDA; CDR2 reads SQIVND (reference sequence). The V end was cut by 6 bases, the J end by 4 bases, with 10 bases between.

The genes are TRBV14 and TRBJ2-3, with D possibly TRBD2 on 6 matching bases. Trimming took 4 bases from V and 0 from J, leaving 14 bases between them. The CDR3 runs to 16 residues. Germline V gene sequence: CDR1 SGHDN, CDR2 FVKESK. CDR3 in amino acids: CASSPGLHRSTDTQYF. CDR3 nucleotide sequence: TGTGCCAGCAGCCCGGGACTCCACCGAAGCACAGATACGCAGTATTTT.

The CDR3 DNA is TGTGCCAGCAGCCCGGGTTTAAGTCCCTACGAGCAGTACTTC. It translates to CASSPGLSPYEQYF. The genes are TRBV11-3 and TRBJ2-7; D is unresolved. Germline-derived CDR1 and CDR2 are SGHNT and YENEEA. The CDR3 has 14 residues. V gave up 5 bases and J gave up 2 bases, with 13 bases separating them.

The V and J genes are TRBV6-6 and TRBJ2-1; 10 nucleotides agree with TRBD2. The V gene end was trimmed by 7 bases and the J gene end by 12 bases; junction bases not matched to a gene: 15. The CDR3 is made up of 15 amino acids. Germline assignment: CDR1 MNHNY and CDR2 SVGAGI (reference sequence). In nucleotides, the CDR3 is TGTGCCAGCATGGAGCGGGGGGGCTATTTCTACAGGCAGTTCTTC. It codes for CASMERGGYFYRQFF.

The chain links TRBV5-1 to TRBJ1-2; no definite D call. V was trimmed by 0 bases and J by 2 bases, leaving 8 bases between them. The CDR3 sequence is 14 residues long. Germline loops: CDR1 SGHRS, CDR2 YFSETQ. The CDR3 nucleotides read TGCGCCAGCAGCTTGGAATTGGGAAACTATGGCTACACCTTC. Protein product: CASSLELGNYGYTF.

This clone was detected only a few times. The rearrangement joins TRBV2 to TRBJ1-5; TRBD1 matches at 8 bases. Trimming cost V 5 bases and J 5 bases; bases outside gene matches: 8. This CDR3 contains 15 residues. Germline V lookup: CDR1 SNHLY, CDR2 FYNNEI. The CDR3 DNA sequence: TGTGCCAGCAGTCGACAGGGGTCGGAACATCAGCCCCAGCATTTT. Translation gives CASSRQGSEHQPQHF.

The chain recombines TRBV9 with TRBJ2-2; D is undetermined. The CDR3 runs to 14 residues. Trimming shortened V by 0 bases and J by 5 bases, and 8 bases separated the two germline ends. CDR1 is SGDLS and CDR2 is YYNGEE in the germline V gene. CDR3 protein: CASSVALITGELFF. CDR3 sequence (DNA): TGTGCCAGCAGCGTAGCGCTCATTACCGGGGAGCTGTTTTTT.

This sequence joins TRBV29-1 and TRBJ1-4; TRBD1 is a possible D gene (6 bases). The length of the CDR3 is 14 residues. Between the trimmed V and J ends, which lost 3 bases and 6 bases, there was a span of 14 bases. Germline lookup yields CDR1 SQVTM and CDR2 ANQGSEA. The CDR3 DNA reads TGCAGCGTTGAGGGGGGGGCACGGGATGAAAAACTGTTTTTT. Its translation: CSVEGGARDEKLFF. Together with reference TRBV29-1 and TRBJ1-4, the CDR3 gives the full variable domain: SAVISQKPSRDICQRGTSLTIQCQVDSQVTMMFWYRQQPGQSLTLIATANQGSEATYESGFVIDKFPISRPNLTFSTLTVSNMSPEDSSIYLCSVEGGARDEKLFFGSGTQLSVL.

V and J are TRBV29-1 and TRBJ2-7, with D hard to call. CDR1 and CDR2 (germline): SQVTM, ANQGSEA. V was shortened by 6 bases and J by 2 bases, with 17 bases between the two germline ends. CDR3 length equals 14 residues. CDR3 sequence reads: CSVRMGSPTYEQYF. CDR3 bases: TGCAGCGTCCGAATGGGTAGCCCAACCTACGAGCAGTACTTC.

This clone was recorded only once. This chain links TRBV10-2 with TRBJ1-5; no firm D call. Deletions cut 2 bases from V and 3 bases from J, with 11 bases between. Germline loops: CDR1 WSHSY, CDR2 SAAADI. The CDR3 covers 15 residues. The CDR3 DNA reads TGCGCCAGCAGTGAGATGGGGATAACCAATCAGCCCCAGCATTTT. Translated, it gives CASSEMGITNQPQHF.